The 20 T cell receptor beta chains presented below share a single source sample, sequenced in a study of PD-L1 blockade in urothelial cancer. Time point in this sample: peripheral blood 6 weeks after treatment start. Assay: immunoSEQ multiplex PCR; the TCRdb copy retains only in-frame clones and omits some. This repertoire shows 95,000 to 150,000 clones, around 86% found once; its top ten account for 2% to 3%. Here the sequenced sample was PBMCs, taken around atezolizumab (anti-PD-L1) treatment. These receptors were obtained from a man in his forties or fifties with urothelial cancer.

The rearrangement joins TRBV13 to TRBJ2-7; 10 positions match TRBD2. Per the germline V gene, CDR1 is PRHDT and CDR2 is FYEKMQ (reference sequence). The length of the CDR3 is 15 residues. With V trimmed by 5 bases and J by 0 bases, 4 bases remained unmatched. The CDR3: CASSMGLASSYEQYF. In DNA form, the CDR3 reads TGTGCCAGCAGCATGGGACTAGCGAGCTCCTACGAGCAGTACTTC. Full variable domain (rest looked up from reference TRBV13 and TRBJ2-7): AAGVIQSPRHLIKEKRETATLKCYPIPRHDTVYWYQQGPGQDPQFLISFYEKMQSDKGSIPDRFSAQQFSDYHSELNMSSLELGDSALYFCASSMGLASSYEQYFGPGTRLTVT.

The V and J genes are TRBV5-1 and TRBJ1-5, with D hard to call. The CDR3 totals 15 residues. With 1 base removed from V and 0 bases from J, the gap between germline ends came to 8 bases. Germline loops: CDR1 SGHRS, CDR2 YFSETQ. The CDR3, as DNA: TGCGCCAGCAGCTTGAGCGGAGATAGCAATCAGCCCCAGCATTTT. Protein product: CASSLSGDSNQPQHF.

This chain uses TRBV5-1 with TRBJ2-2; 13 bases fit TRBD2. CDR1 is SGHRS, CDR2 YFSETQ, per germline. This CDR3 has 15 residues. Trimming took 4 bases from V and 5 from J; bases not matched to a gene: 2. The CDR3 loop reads CASSAGLAGTGELFF. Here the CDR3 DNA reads TGCGCCAGCAGCGCGGGACTAGCGGGAACCGGGGAGCTGTTTTTT.

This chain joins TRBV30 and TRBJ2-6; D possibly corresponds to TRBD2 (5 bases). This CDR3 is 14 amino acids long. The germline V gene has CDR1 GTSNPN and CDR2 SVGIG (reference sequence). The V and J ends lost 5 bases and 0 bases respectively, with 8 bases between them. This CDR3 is CAWSRVSGANVLTF. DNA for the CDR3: TGTGCCTGGTCGAGGGTCTCTGGGGCCAACGTCCTGACTTTC.

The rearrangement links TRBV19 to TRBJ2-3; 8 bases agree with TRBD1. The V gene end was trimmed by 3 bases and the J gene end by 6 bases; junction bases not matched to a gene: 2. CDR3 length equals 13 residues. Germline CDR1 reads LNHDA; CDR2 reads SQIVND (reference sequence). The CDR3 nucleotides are TGTGCCAGTAGTATTGACAGGGGTGATACGCAGTATTTT. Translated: CASSIDRGDTQYF. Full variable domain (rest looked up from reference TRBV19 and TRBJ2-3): DGGITQSPKYLFRKEGQNVTLSCEQNLNHDAMYWYRQDPGQGLRLIYYSQIVNDFQKGDIAEGYSVSREKKESFPLTVTSAQKNPTAFYLCASSIDRGDTQYFGPGTRLTVL.

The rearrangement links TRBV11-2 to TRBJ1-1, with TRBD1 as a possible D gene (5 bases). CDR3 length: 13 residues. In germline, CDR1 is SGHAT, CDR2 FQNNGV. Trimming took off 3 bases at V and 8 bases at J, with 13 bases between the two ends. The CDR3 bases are TGTGCCAGCAGCTTGGGTGGGGCCGTCGAAGCTTTCTTT. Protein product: CASSLGGAVEAFF.

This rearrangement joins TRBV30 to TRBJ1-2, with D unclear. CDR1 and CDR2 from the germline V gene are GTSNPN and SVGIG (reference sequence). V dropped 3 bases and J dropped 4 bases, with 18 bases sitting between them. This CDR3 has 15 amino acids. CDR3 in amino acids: CAWRAGQRGFYGYTF. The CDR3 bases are TGTGCCTGGAGGGCCGGCCAGCGAGGATTCTATGGCTACACCTTC.

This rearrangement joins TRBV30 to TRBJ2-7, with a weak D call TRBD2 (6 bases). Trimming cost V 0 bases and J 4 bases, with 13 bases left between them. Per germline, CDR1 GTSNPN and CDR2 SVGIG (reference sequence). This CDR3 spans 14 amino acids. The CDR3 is CAWSVLAGSYEQYF. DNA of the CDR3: TGTGCCTGGAGTGTACTAGCTGGATCGTACGAGCAGTACTTC.

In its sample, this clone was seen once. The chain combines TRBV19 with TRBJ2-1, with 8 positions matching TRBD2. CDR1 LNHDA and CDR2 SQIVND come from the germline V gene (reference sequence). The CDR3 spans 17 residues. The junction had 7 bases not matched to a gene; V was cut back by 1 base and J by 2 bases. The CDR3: CASSIGGRSRAYNEQFF. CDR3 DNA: TGTGCCAGTAGTATAGGCGGGAGGTCCCGTGCCTACAATGAGCAGTTCTTC.

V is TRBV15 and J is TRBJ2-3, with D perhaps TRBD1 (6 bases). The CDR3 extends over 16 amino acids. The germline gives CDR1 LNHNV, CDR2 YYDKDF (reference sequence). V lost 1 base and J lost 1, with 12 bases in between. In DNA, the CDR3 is TGTGCCACCAGCAGAGGTTCGCGGACAGGCACAGATACGCAGTATTTT. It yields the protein CATSRGSRTGTDTQYF. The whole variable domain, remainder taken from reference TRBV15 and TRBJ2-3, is DAMVIQNPRYQVTQFGKPVTLSCSQTLNHNVMYWYQQKSSQAPKLLFHYYDKDFNNEADTPDNFQSRRPNTSFCFLDIRSPGLGDTAMYLCATSRGSRTGTDTQYFGPGTRLTVL.

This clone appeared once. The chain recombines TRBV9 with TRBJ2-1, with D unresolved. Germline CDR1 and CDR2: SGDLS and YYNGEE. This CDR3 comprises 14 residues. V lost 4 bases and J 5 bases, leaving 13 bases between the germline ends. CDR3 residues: CASSPTHENNEQFF. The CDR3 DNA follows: TGTGCCAGCAGCCCCACCCACGAGAACAATGAGCAGTTCTTC.

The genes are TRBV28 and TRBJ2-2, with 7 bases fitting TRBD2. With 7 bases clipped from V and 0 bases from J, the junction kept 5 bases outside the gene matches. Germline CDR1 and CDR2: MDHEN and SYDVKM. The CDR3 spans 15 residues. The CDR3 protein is CASTLLATNTGELFF. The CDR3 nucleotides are TGTGCCAGCACCTTACTAGCGACGAACACCGGGGAGCTGTTTTTT.

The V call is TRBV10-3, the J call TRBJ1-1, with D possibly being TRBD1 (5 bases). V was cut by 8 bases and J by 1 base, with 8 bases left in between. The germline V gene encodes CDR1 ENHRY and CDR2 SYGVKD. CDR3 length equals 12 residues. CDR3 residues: CAIGDRNTEAFF. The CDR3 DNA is TGTGCCATCGGAGACAGGAACACTGAAGCTTTCTTT.

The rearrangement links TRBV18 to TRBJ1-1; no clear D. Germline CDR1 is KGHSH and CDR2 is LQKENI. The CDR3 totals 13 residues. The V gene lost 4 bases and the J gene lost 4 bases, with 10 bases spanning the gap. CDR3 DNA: TGTGCCAGCTCACTAACCGGGTTCACTGAAGCTTTCTTT. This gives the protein CASSLTGFTEAFF. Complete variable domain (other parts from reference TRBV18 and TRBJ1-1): NAGVMQNPRHLVRRRGQEARLRCSPMKGHSHVYWYRQLPEEGLKFMVYLQKENIIDESGMPKERFSAEFPKEGPSILRIQQVVRGDSAAYFCASSLTGFTEAFFGQGTRLTVV.

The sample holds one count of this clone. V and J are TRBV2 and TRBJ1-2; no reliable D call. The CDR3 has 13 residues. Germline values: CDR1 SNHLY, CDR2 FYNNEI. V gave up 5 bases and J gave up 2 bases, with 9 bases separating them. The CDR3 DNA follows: TGTGCCAGCAGTCGGGAAGTCAACTATGGCTACACCTTC. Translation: CASSREVNYGYTF.

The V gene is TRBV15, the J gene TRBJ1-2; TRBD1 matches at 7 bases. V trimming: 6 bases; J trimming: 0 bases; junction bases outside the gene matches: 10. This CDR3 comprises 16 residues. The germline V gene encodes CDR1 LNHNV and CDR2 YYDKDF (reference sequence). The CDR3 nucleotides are TGTGCCACCAGTGCACAGGGGTATATGCCTAACTATGGCTACACCTTC. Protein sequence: CATSAQGYMPNYGYTF.

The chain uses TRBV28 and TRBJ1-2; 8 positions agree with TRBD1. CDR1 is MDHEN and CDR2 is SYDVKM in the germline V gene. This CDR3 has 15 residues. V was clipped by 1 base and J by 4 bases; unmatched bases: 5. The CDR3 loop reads CASSLYQGAGYGYTF. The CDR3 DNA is TGTGCCAGCAGTTTATACCAGGGGGCAGGCTATGGCTACACCTTC.

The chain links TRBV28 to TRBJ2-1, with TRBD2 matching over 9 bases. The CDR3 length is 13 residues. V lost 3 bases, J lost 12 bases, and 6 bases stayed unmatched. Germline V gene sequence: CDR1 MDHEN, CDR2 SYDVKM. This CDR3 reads CASSFVAGDRQFF. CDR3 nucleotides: TGTGCCAGCAGTTTTGTAGCGGGAGATCGGCAGTTCTTC.

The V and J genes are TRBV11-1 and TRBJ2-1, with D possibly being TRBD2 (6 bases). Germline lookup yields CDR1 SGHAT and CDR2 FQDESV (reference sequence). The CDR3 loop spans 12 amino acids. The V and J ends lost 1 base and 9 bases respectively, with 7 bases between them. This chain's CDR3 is CASSLGGGEQFF. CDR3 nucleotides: TGTGCCAGCAGCTTAGGGGGAGGTGAGCAGTTCTTC. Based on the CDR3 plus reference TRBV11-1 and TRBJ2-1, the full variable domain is EAEVAQSPRYKITEKSQAVAFWCDPISGHATLYWYRQILGQGPELLVQFQDESVVDDSQLPKDRFSAERLKGVDSTLKIQPAELGDSAMYLCASSLGGGEQFFGPGTRLTVL.

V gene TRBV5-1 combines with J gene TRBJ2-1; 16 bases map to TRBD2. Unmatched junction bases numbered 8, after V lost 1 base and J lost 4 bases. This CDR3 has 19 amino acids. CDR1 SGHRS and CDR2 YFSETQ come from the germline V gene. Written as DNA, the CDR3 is TGCGCCAGCAGCTTGTTGGGGACTAGCGGGAGGGCCGGATACAATGAGCAGTTCTTC. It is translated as CASSLLGTSGRAGYNEQFF.